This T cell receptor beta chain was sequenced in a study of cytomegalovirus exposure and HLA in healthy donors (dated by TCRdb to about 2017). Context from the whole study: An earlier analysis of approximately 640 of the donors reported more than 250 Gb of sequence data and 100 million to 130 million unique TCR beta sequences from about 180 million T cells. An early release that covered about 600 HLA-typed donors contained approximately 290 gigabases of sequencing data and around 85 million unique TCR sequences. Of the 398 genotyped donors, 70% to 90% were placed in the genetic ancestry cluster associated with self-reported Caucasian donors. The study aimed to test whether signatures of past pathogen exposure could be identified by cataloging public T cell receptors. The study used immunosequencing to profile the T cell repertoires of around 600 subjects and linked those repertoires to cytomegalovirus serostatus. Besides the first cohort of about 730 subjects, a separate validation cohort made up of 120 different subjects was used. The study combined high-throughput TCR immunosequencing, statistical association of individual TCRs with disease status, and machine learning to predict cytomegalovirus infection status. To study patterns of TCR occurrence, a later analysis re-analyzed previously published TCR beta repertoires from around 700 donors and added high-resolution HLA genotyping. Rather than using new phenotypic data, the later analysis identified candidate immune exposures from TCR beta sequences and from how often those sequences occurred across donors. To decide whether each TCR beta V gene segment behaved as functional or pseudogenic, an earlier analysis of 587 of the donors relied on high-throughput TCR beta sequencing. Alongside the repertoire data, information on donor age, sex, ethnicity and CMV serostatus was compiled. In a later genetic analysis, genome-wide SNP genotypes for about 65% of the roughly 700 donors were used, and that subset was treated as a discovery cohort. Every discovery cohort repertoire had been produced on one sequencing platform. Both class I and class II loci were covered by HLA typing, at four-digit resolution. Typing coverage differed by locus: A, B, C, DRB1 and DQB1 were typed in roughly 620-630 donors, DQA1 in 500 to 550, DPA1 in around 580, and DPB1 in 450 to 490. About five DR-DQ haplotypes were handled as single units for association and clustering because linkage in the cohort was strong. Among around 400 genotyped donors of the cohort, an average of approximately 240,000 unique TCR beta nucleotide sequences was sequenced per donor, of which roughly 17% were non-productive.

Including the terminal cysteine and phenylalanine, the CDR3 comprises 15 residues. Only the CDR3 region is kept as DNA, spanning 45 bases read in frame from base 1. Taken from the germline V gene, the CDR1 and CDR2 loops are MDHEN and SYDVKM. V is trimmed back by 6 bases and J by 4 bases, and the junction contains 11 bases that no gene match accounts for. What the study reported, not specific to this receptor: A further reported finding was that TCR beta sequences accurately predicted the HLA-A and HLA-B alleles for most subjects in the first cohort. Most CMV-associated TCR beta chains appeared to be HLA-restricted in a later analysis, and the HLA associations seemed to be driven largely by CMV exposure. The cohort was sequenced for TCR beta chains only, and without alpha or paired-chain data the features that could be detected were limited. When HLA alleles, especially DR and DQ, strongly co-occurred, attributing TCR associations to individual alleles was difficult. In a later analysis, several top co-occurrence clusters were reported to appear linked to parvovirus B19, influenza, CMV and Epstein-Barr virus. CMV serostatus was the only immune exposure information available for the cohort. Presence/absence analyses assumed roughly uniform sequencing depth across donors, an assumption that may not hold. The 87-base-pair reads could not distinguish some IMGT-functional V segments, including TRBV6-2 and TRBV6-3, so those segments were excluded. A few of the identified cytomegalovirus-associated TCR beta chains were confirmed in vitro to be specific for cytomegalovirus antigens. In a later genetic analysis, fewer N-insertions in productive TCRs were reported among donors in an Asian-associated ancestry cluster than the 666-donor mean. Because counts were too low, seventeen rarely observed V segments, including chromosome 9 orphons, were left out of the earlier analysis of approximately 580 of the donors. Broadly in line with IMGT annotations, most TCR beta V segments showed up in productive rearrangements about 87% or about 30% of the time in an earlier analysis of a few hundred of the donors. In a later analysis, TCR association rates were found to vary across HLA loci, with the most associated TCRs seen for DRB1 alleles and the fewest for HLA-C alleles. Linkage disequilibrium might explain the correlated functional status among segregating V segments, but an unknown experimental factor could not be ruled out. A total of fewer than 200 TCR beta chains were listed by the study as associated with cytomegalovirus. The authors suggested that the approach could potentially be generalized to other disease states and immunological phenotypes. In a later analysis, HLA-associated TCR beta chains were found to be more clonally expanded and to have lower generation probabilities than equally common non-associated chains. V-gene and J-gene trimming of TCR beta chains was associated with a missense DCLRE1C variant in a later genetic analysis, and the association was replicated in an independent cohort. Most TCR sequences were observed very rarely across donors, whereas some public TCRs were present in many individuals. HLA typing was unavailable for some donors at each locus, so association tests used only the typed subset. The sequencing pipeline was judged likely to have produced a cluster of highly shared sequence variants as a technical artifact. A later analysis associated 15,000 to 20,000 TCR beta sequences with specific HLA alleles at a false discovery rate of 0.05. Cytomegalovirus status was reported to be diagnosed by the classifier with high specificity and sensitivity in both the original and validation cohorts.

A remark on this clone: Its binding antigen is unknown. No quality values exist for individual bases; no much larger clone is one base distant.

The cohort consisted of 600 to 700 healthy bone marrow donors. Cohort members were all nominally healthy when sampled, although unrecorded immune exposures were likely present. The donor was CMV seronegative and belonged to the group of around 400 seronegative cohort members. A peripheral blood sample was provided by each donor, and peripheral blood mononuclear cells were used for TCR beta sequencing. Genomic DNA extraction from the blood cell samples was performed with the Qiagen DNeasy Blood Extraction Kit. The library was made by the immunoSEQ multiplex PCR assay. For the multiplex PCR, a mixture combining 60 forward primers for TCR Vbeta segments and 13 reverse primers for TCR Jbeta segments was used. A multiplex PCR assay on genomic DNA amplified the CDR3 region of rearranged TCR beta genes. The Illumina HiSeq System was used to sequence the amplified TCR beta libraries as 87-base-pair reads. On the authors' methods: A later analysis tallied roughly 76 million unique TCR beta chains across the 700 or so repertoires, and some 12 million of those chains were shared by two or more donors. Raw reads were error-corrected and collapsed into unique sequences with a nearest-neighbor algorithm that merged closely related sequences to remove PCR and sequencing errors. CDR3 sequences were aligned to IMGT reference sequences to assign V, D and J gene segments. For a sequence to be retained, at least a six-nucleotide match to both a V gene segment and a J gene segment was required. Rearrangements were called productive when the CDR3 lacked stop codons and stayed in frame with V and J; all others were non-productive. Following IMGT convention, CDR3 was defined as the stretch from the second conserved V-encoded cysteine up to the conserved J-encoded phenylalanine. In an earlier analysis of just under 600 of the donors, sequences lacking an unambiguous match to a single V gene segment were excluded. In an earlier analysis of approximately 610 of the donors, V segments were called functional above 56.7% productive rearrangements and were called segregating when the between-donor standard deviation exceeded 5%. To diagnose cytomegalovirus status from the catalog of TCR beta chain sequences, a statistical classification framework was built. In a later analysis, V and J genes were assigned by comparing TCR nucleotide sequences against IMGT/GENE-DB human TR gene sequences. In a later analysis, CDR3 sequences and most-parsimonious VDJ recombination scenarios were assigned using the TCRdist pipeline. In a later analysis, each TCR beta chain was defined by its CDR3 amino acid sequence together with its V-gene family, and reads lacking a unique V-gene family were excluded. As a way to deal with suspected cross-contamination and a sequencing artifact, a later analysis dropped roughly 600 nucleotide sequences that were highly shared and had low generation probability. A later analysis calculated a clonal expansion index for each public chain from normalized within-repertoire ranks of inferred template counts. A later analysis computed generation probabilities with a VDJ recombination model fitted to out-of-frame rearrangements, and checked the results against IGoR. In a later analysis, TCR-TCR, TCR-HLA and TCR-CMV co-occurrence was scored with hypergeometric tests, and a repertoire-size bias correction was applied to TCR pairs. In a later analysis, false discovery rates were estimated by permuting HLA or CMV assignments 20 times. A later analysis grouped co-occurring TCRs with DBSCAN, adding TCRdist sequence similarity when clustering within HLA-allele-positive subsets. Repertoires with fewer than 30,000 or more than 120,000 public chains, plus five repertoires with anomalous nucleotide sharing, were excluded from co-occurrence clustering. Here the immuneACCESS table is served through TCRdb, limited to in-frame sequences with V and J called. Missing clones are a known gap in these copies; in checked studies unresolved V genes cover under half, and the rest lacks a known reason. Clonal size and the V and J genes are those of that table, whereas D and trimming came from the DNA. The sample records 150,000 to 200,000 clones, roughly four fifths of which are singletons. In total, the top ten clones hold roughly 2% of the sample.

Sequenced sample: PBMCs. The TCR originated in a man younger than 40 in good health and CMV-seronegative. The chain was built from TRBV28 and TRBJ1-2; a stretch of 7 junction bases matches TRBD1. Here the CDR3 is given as CASSRGQAVVYGYTF. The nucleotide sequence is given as TGTGCCAGCAGCCGAGGACAGGCTGTAGTCTATGGCTACACCTTC.